The present entry profiles one T cell receptor beta chain with its context. Its antigen is undetermined. The germline gives CDR1 LNHNV, CDR2 YYDKDF (reference sequence). The CDR3 is made up of 14 amino acids. Trimming pared 0 bases from V and 1 base from J, leaving 7 bases between. The sample belongs to a study of T cell responses to AZD1222 COVID-19 vaccine. Study context: Second-dose groups at about 4 or about 12 weeks were pooled.

Sequenced by immunoSEQ multiplex PCR; TCRdb stores in-frame clones only, minus some. The sample has about 96,000 clones, roughly nine tenths seen once. Overall study results and limits: Clonal diversity was possibly underestimated, and white British individuals and females predominated among donors. Baseline seropositives among AZD1222 recipients totaled only six or seven.

The source of this sequence is an adult in good health. This specimen consisted of peripheral blood, obtained on day 0 of AZD1222 vaccination. The chain links TRBV15 to TRBJ2-7; D uncertain. The chain's CDR3 is CATSRDASSYEQYF. CDR3 coding DNA: TGTGCCACCAGCAGAGACGCTTCTTCCTACGAGCAGTACTTC.